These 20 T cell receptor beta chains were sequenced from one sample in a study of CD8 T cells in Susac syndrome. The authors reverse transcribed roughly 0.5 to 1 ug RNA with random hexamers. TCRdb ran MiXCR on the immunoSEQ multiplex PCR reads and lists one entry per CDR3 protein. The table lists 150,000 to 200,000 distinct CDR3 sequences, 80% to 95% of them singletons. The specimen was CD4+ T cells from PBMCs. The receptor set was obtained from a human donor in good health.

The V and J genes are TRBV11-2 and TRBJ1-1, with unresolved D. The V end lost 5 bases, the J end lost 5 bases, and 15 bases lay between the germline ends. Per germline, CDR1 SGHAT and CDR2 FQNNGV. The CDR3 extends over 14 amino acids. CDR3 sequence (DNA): TGTGCCAGCAGCCGCACCCGGAGTGGGACTGAAGCTTTCTTT. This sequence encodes CASSRTRSGTEAFF.

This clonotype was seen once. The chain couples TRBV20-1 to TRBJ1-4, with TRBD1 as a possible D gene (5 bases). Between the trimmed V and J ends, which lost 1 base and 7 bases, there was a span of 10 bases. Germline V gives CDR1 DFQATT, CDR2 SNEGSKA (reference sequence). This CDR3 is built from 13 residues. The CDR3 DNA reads TGCAGTGCTAGAGGCGGGGACCGTGAAAAACTGTTTTTT. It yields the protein CSARGGDREKLFF.

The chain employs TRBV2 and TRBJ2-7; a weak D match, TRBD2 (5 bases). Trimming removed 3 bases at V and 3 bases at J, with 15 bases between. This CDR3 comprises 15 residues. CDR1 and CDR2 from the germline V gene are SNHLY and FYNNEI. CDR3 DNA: TGTGCCAGCAGTGAGGTAGCGACAAGGAGCTACGAGCAGTACTTC. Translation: CASSEVATRSYEQYF.

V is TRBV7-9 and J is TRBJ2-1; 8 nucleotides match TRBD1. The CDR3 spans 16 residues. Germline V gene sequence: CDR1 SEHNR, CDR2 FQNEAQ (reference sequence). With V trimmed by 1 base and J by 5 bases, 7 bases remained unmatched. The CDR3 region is CASSLGRTGWDNEQFF. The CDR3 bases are TGTGCCAGCAGCTTAGGCAGGACAGGGTGGGACAATGAGCAGTTCTTC. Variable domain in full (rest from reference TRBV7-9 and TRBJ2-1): DTGVSQNPRHKITKRGQNVTFRCDPISEHNRLYWYRQTLGQGPEFLTYFQNEAQLEKSRLLSDRFSAERPKGSFSTLEIQRTEQGDSAMYLCASSLGRTGWDNEQFFGPGTRLTVL.

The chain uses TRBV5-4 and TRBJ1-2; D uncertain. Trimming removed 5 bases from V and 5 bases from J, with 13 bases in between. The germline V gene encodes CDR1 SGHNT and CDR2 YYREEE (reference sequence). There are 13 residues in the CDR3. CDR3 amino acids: CASRSMGDYGYTF. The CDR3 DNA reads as TGTGCCAGCAGGTCTATGGGAGATTATGGCTACACCTTC.

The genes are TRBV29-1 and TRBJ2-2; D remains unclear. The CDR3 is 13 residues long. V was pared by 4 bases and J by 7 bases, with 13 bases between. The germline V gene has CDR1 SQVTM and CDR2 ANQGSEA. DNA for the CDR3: TGCAGCGTTGCTTTTTTCGCTAACGGGGAGCTGTTTTTT. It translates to CSVAFFANGELFF.

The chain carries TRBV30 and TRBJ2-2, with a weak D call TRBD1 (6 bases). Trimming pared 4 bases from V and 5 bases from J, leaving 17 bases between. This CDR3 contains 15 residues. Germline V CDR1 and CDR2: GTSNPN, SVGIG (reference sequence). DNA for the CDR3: TGTGCCTGGACCAGCCCTGGCAGGGGTACCGGGGAGCTGTTTTTT. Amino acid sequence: CAWTSPGRGTGELFF.

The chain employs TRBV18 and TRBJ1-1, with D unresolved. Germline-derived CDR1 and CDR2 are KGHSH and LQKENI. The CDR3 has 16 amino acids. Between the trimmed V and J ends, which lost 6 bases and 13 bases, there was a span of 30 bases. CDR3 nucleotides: TGTGCCAGCTCCACGGCGGGCCTCCCTAGGCCCCCCGACGGTTTCTTT. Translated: CASSTAGLPRPPDGFF.

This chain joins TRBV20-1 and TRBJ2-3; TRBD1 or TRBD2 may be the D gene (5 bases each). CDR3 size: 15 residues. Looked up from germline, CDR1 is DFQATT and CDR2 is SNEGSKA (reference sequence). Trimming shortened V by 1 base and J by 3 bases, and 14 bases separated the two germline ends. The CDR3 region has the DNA TGCAGTGCTAGAGGAAGGGACGGATCGACAGATACGCAGTATTTT. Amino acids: CSARGRDGSTDTQYF.

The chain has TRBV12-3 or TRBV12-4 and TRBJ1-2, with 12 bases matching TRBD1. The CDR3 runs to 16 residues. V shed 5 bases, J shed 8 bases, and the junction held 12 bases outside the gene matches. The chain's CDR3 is CASSPNPGQGAWGYTF. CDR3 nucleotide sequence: TGTGCCAGCAGTCCCAACCCGGGACAGGGGGCTTGGGGCTACACCTTC.

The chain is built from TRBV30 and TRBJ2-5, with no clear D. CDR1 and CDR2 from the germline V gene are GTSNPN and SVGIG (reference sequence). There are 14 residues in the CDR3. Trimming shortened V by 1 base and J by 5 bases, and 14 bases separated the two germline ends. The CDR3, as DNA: TGTGCCTGGAGTGACCCCCTAACACGGGAGACCCAGTACTTC. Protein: CAWSDPLTRETQYF.

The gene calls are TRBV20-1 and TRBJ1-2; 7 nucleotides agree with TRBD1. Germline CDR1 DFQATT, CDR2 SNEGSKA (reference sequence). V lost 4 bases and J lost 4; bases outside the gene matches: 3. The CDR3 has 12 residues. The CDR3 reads CSAKGQPYGYTF. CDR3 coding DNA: TGCAGTGCTAAGGGACAGCCCTATGGCTACACCTTC.

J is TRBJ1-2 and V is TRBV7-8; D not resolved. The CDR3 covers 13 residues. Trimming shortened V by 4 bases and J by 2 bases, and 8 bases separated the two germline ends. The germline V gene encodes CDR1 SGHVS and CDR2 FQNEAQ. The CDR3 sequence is CASSSGSNYGYTF. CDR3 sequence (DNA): TGTGCCAGCAGCTCGGGGTCCAACTATGGCTACACCTTC.

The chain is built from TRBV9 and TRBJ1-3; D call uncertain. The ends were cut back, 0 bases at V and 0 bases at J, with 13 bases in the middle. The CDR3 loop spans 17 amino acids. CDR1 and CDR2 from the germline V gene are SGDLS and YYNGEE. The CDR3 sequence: CASSVADPRSSGNTIYF. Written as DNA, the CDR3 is TGTGCCAGCAGCGTAGCGGACCCACGGAGCTCTGGAAACACCATATATTTT.

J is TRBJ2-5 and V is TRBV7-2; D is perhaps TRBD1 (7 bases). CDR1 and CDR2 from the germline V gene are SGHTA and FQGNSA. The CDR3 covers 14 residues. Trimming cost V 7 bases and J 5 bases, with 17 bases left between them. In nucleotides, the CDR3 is TGTGCCAGCACAAAAGGAGGGGGCCGGGAGACCCAGTACTTC. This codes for CASTKGGGRETQYF.

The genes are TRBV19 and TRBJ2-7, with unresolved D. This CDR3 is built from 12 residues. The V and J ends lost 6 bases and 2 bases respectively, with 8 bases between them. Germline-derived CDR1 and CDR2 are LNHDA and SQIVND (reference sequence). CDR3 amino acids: CASRSDTYEQYF. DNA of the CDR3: TGTGCCAGTAGGAGTGATACCTACGAGCAGTACTTC.

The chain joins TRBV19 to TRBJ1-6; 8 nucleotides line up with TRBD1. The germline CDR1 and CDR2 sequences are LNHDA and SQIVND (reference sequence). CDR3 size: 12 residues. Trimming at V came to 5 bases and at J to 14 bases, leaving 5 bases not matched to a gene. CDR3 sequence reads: CASSSQGATLHF. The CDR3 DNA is TGTGCCAGTAGTTCTCAGGGGGCTACCCTCCACTTT.

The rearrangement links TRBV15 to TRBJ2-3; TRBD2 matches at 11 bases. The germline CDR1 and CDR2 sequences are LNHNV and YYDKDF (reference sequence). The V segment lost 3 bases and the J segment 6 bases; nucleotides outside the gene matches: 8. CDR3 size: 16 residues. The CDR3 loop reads CATSSGIAGGSDTQYF. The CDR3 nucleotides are TGTGCCACCAGCAGCGGAATAGCGGGGGGGAGTGATACGCAGTATTTT.

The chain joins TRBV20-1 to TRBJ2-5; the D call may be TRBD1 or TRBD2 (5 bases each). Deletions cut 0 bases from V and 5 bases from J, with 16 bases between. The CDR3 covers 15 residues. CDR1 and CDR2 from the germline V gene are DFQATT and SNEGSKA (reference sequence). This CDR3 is CSARDPMGRGETQYF. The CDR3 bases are TGCAGTGCTAGAGATCCCATGGGGCGCGGGGAGACCCAGTACTTC.

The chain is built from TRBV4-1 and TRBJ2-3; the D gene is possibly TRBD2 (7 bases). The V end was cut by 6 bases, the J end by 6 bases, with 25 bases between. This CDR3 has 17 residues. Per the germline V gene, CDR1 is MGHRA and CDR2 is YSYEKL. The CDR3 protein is CASSRSEGGARTDTQYF. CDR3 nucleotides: TGCGCCAGCAGTCGGTCGGAGGGGGGGGCAAGGACGGATACGCAGTATTTT.